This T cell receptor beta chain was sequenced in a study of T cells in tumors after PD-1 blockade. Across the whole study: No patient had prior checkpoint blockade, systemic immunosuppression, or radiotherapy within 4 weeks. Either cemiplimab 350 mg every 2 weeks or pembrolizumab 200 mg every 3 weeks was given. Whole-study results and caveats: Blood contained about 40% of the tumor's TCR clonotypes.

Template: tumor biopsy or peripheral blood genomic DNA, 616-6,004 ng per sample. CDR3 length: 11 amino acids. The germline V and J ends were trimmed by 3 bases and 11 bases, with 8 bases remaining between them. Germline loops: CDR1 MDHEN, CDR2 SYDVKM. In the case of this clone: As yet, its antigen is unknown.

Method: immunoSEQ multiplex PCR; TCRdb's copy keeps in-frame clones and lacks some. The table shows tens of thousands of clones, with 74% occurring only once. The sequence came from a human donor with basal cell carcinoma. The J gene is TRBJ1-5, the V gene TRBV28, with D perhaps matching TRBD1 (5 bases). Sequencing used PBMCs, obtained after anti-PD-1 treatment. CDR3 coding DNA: TGTGCCAGCAGTTTCTGGGGGTCCCAGCATTTT. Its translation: CASSFWGSQHF.